This T cell receptor beta chain derives from a study of blood T cell repertoires in COVID-19. Patients at the Seattle site were enrolled during active infection and followed longitudinally. CDR3 length equals 17 residues. Original analysis: Reference gene primer amplification gave estimated nucleated cell counts. Using immunoSEQ multiplex PCR, the repertoire was profiled, and TCRdb retains in-frame clones only, with some absent. V, J and clone size are taken as reported in that table, and D and trimming were inferred from the DNA itself. The sample consists of under 90,000 clones, around 90% of them appearing once.

The receptor was isolated from a woman between 50 and 59 years old with COVID-19, enrolled during active disease. The rearrangement links TRBV12-2 to TRBJ1-4; TRBD1, the table's D call, was not compared with the DNA. TRBV12-2 is classified as a pseudogene. Material for sequencing was peripheral blood. The CDR3 DNA reads as TGTGCAAGTCGCCCTAGACAGGTGGATTTGCGCGGGGAAAAACTGTTTTTT. Protein product: CASRPRQVDLRGEKLFF.